This T cell receptor (beta chain) was profiled in a study of T cells in Graves' hyperthyroidism and ophthalmopathy. Whole-study results and caveats: Blood also carried most thyroid clonotypes expanded above 0.001. Ophthalmopathy cases were set apart from stable hyperthyroidism by a 13 V-J model.

This clonotype was recorded a few times. Its antigen is unidentified. Using RNA transcripts as the source, TCR beta CDR3 regions were amplified. Initially, a first-round RT-PCR of the TCR CDR3 employed the HTBI primer set. TCRdb recomputed calls from the multiplex PCR reads with MiXCR, one row per CDR3 protein. The sample lists under 700,000 distinct CDR3 sequences; around 15% were seen once. When ophthalmopathy did not progress within 18 months, Graves' hyperthyroidism was considered stable. Patients aged 18 to 65 with hyperthyroidism were newly diagnosed, with duration under 2 months. This TCR was recovered from a woman under 30 with Graves' hyperthyroidism. The sequenced material came from blood.

CDR3 sequence: CASSGGSSGKFYEQYF. DNA of the CDR3: TGTGCCAGCAGCGGGGGGTCTAGCGGAAAATTCTACGAGCAGTACTTC. The chain uses TRBV7-9 and TRBJ2-7; 7 bases fit TRBD2. Germline loops: CDR1 SEHNR, CDR2 FQNEAQ (reference sequence). V dropped 5 bases and J dropped 3; count of bases not matched to a gene: 13. The CDR3 length is 16 residues.